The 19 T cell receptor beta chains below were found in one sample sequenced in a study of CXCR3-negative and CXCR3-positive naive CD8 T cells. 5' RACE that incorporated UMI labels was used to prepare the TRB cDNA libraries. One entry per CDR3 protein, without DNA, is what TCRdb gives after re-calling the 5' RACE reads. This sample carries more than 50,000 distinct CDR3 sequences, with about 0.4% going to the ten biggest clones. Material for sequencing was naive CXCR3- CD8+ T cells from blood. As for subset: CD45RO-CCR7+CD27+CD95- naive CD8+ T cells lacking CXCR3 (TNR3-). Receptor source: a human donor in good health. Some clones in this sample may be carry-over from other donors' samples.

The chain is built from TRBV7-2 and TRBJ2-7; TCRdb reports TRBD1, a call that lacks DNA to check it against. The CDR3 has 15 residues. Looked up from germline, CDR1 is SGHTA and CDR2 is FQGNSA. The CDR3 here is CASSPPSAGIHEQYF.

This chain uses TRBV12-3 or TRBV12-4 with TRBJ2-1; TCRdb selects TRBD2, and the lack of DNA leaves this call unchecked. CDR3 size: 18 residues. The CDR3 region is CASSLLLAADSSYNEQFF.

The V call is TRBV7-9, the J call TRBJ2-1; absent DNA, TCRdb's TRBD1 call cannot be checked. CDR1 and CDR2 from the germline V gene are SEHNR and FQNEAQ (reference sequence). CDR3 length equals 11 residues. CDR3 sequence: CASSPGNEQFF.

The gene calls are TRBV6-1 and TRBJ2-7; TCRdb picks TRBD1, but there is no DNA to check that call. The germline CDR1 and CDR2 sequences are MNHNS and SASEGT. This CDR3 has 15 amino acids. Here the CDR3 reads CASSEDRTSSYEQYF.

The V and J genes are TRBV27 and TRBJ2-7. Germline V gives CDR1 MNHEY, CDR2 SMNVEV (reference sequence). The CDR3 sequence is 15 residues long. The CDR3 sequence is CASSLSRGASYEQYF.

This chain's CDR3 is CASSPGRDFQETQYF. The gene calls are TRBV5-5 and TRBJ2-5; TCRdb outputs TRBD2, but without DNA this stays unchecked. The CDR3 runs to 15 residues. Germline V CDR1 and CDR2: SGHKS, YYEKEE (reference sequence).

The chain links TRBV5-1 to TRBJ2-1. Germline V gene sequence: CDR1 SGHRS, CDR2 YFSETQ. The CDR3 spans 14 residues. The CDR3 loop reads CASSLDRAYNEQFF.

This chain's CDR3 is CASSLIRDNSPLHF. The V call is TRBV12-3 or TRBV12-4, the J call TRBJ1-6; the D gene TCRdb calls, TRBD1, cannot be checked with no DNA. This CDR3 has 14 residues.

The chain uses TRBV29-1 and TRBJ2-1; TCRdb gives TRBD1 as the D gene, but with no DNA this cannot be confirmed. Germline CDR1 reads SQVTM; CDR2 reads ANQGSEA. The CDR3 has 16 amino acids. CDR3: CSVEIAGQGIYNEQFF.

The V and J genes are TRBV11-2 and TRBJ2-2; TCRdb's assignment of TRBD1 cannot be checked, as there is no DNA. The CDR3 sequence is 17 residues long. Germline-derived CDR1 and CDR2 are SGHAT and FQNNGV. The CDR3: CASSWTPGHRDTGELFF. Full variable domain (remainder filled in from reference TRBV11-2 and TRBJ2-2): EAGVAQSPRYKIIEKRQSVAFWCNPISGHATLYWYQQILGQGPKLLIQFQNNGVVDDSQLPKDRFSAERLKGVDSTLKIQPAKLEDSAVYLCASSWTPGHRDTGELFFGEGSRLTVL.

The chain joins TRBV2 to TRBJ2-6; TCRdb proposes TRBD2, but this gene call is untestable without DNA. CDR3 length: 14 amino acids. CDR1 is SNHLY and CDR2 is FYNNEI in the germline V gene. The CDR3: CASVRGAGANVLTF.

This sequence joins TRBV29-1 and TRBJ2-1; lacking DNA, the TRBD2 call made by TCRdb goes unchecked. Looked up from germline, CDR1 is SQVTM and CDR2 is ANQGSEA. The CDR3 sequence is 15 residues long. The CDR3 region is CSVYLSGGAMGEQFF.

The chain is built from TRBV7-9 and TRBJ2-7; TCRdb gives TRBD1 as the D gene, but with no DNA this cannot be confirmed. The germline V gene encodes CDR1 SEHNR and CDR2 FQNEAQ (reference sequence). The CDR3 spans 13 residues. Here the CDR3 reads CASTHRQTYEQYF.

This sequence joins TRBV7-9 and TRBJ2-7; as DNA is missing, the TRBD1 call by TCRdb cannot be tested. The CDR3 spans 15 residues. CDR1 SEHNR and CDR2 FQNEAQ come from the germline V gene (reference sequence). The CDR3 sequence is CASSPWGREGYEQYF. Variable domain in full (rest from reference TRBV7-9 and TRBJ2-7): DTGVSQNPRHKITKRGQNVTFRCDPISEHNRLYWYRQTLGQGPEFLTYFQNEAQLEKSRLLSDRFSAERPKGSFSTLEIQRTEQGDSAMYLCASSPWGREGYEQYFGPGTRLTVT.

The CDR3: CSAIVVSGAGVVF. This chain links TRBV20-1 with TRBJ2-1; TCRdb's D gene call, TRBD1, goes unchecked for lack of DNA. Germline V gene sequence: CDR1 DFQATT, CDR2 SNEGSKA (reference sequence). The CDR3 sequence is 13 residues long.

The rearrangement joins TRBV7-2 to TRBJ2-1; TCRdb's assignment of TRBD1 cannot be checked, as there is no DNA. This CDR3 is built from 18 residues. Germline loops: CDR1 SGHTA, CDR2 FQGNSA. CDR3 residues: CASSLATAYSPSYNEQFF.

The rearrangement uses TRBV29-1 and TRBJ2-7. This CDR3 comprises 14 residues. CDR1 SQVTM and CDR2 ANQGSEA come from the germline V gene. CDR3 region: CSVLLDRSSYEQYF.

The CDR3 spells CASSQVAGGDTQYF. V usage is TRBV14 and J usage is TRBJ2-3; with no DNA, the TCRdb D assignment of TRBD2 cannot be verified. Germline loops: CDR1 SGHDN, CDR2 FVKESK. The CDR3 runs 14 residues. Drawing the rest from reference TRBV14 and TRBJ2-3, the complete variable domain is EAGVTQFPSHSVIEKGQTVTLRCDPISGHDNLYWYRRVMGKEIKFLLHFVKESKQDESGMPNNRFLAERTGGTYSTLKVQPAELEDSGVYFCASSQVAGGDTQYFGPGTRLTVL.

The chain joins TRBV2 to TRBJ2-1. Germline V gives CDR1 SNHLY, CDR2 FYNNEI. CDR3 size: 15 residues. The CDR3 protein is CASSESGSSYNEQFF.